The 4 T cell receptor beta chains below were found in one sample sequenced in a study of CD8 T cells in ankylosing spondylitis. TCRdb ran MiXCR on the 5' RACE reads and lists one entry per CDR3 protein. The sample includes hundreds of thousands of distinct CDR3 sequences, roughly 10% of them seen just once. Study outcomes and limitations: Ankylosing spondylitis blood appeared to carry a characteristic TCR beta motif of eight or nine highly homologous variants.

Antigens of these TCRs are unknown. The sequencing sample was made of blood, either unsorted or a sorted T cell fraction (not recorded which). The receptors derive from a male donor with ankylosing spondylitis.

The gene calls are TRBV5-5 and TRBJ2-7, with 12 bases that match TRBD2. Germline V lookup: CDR1 SGHKS, CDR2 YYEKEE (reference sequence). V was pared by 2 bases and J by 8 bases, with 8 bases of the junction left unmatched. This CDR3 is built from 15 residues. The CDR3 nucleotides read TGTGCCAGCAGCTTCGGACTAGCGGGATATAATCAGCAGTACTTC. It encodes CASSFGLAGYNQQYF. The full variable domain, in which reference TRBV5-5 and TRBJ2-7 provide the parts outside the CDR3, is DAGVTQSPTHLIKTRGQQVTLRCSPISGHKSVSWYQQVLGQGPQFIFQYYEKEERGRGNFPDRFSARQFPNYSSELNVNALLLGDSALYLCASSFGLAGYNQQYFGPGTRLTVT.

This sequence joins TRBV28 and TRBJ2-7; 7 nucleotides agree with TRBD1. The CDR3 is made up of 15 amino acids. The germline V gene encodes CDR1 MDHEN and CDR2 SYDVKM. The ends lost 4 bases at V and 1 base at J; junction bases unmatched: 7. The CDR3 region has the DNA TGTGCCAGCAGTTCGACAGGGTCCCCGTCCTACGAGCAGTACTTC. Translating gives CASSSTGSPSYEQYF. The full variable domain, in which reference TRBV28 and TRBJ2-7 provide the parts outside the CDR3, is DVKVTQSSRYLVKRTGEKVFLECVQDMDHENMFWYRQDPGLGLRLIYFSYDVKMKEKGDIPEGYSVSREKKERFSLILESASTNQTSMYLCASSSTGSPSYEQYFGPGTRLTVT.

This clonotype was counted only a few times. This chain connects TRBV7-2 to TRBJ2-5; no firm D call. V lost 2 bases to trimming and J lost 5 bases, with 12 bases between them. This CDR3 has 14 amino acids. Per germline, CDR1 SGHTA and CDR2 FQGNSA. CDR3 DNA: TGTGCCAGCAGCTTACTCCTTAGCAGCGAGACCCAGTACTTC. It encodes CASSLLLSSETQYF.

The chain combines TRBV18 with TRBJ1-1; D not resolved. V lost 4 bases to trimming and J lost 5 bases, with 8 bases between them. CDR3 length equals 12 residues. Germline CDR1 reads KGHSH; CDR2 reads LQKENI. The CDR3 DNA sequence: TGTGCCAGCTCACTCCCGTGGACTGAAGCTTTCTTT. It yields the protein CASSLPWTEAFF.